A single T cell receptor beta chain is shown here with its context. This specimen belongs to a study of blood T cell repertoires in COVID-19. At the level of the study: From the United States, Italy and Spain came samples of acute and convalescent COVID-19. In each case, the material was cDNA or gDNA derived from T cells, B-cell-depleted T cells, or PBMCs.

Assay: immunoSEQ multiplex PCR; the TCRdb copy retains only in-frame clones and omits some. This sample yields a few hundred thousand clones, of which about 90% are seen a single time; over 12% belongs to the top ten. V shed 3 bases and J 3 bases; nucleotides not matched to a gene: 6. The CDR3 contains 15 residues. Germline lookup yields CDR1 GTSNPN and CDR2 SVGIG (reference sequence). Participants' reported clinical history set cohort assignment. Participants in the exposed group had met a COVID-19 case in the 2 weeks before joining the study. This chain links TRBV30 with TRBJ1-2; 11 bases match TRBD1. The clonotype comes from a man aged 25 to 40 who had been exposed to COVID-19. The sequencing input was PBMCs or T cells enriched from blood (not recorded which). CDR3 loop: CAWRRRTGGDYGYTF. DNA for the CDR3: TGTGCCTGGAGGAGAAGGACAGGGGGCGACTATGGCTACACCTTC. Filled out from reference TRBV30 and TRBJ1-2, the complete variable domain reads SQTIHQWPATLVQPVGSPLSLECTVEGTSNPNLYWYRQAAGRGLQLLFYSVGIGQISSEVPQNLSASRPQDRQFILSSKKLLLSDSGFYLCAWRRRTGGDYGYTFGSGTRLTVV.